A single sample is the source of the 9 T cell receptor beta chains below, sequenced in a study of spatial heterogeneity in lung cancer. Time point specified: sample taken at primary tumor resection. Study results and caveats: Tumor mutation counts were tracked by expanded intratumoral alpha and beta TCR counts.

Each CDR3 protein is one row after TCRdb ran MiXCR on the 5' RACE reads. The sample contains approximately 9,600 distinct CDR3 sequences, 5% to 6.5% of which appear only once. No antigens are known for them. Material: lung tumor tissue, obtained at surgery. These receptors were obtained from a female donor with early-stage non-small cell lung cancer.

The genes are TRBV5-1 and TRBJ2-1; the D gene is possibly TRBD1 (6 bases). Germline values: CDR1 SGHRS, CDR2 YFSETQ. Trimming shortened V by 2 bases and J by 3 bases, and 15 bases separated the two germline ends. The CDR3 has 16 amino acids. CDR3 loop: CASSFQQGQGYNEQFF. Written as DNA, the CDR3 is TGCGCCAGCAGCTTTCAACAGGGTCAGGGCTACAATGAGCAGTTCTTC.

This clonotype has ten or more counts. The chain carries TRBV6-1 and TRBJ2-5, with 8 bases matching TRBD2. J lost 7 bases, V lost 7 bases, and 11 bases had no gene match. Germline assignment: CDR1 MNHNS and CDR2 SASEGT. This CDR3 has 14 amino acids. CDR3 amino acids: CASIVDTAGVTQYF. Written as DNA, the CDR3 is TGTGCCAGCATAGTGGACACAGCGGGAGTGACCCAGTACTTC.

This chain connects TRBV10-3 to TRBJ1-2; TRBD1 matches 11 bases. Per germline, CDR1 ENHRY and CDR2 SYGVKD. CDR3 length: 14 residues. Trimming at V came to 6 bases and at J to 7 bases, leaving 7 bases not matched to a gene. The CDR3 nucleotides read TGTGCCATCAGCGACGGACAGGGGGCTGGTGGCTACACCTTC. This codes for CAISDGQGAGGYTF.

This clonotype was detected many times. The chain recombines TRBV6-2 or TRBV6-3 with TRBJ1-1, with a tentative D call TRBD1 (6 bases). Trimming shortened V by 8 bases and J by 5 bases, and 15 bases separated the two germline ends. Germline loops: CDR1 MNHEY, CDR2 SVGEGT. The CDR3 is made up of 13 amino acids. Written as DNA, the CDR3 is TGTGCCAGCCATGGAACAGGGAGGACTGAAGCTTTCTTT. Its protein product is CASHGTGRTEAFF.

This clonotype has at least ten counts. The CDR3 reads CASSQLWDQPQHF. CDR3 DNA sequence: TGTGCCAGCAGCCAGCTCTGGGACCAGCCCCAGCATTTT. This chain uses TRBV5-5 with TRBJ1-5, with a possible D match to TRBD1 (5 bases). The germline V gene has CDR1 SGHKS and CDR2 YYEKEE (reference sequence). The CDR3 sequence is 13 residues long. Between the trimmed V and J ends, which lost 4 bases and 7 bases, there was a span of 12 bases.

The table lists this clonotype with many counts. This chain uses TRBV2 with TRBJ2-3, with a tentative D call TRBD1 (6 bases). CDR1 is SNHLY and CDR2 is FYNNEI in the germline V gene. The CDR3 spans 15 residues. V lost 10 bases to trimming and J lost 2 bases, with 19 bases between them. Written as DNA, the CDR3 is TGTGCCACCCCCGGGGCGGACAGCTACACAGATACGCAGTATTTT. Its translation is CATPGADSYTDTQYF.

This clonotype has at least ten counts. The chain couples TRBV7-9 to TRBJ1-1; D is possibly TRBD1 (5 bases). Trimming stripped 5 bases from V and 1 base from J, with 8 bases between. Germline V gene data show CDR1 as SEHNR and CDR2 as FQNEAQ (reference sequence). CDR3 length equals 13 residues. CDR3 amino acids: CASSRQKNTEAFF. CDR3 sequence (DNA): TGTGCCAGCAGCCGACAGAAGAACACTGAAGCTTTCTTT. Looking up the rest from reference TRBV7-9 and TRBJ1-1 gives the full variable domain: DTGVSQNPRHKITKRGQNVTFRCDPISEHNRLYWYRQTLGQGPEFLTYFQNEAQLEKSRLLSDRFSAERPKGSFSTLEIQRTEQGDSAMYLCASSRQKNTEAFFGQGTRLTVV.

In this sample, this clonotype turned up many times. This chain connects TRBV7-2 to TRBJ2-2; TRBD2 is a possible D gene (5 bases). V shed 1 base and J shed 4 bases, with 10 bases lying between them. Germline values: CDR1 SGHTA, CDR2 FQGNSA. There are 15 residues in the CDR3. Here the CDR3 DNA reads TGTGCCAGCAGCTTAGTCCTAGCACCCACCGGGGAGCTGTTTTTT. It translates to CASSLVLAPTGELFF.

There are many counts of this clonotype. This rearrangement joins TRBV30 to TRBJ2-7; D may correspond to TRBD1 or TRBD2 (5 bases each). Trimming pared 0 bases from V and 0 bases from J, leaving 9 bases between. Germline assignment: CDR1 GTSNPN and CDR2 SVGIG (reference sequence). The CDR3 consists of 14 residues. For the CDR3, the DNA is TGTGCCTGGAGTGTCGGGACCCTCTCCTACGAGCAGTACTTC. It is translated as CAWSVGTLSYEQYF.